Detailed here is one T cell receptor (beta chain). Its antigen is not known. This sample is drawn from a study of blood T cells in healthy people across ages. CDR1 is DFQATT and CDR2 is SNEGSKA in the germline V gene (reference sequence). This CDR3 has 15 amino acids. With 5 bases removed from V and 8 bases from J, the gap between germline ends came to 24 bases. Findings and caveats of the study: Reliance upon unsorted PBMCs precluded definitive naive versus antigen-experienced comparison. Not knowing donor CMV status may have confounded expanded clonotype changes.

Using a J-beta primer mix together with a sample-barcoded 5' primer, a second PCR was run for roughly 7 to 11 cycles. Each CDR3 protein gets one entry after TCRdb re-called the 5' RACE reads with MiXCR. The sample includes around 1,000,000 distinct CDR3 sequences, approximately 25% seen only once; the top ten take 0.75%. The same sample was also used in a study of T cells of mothers and their children. That work states: The search for persistent microchimeric T cell clones detected none.

The material sequenced was blood. The genes are TRBV20-1 and TRBJ1-1; D might be TRBD1 (5 bases). The receptor's source is a girl aged 2-10 years in good health. The CDR3 nucleotides read TGCAGTGCTTTCACCCCAATCAGGGTTGGGTCGGAAGCTTTCTTT. Protein: CSAFTPIRVGSEAFF.